A selection of T cell receptor beta chains follows, all from one sample in a study of post-analysis software for immune sequencing data. Each CDR3 protein is one row after TCRdb ran MiXCR on the PCR reads. The table has approximately 360,000 distinct CDR3 sequences, roughly 30% seen once; the top ten hold around an eighth. Sequences were obtained from blood. These receptors all come from a girl aged 5-17 years with multiple sclerosis. Each CDR3 is given with its conserved first and last residue. D genes are given only for firm matches. Expanded clones get a size class; other rows say once, few or many, or leave the size out.

clone size	D gene	V gene	J gene	CDR3 protein	CDR3 DNA
few	.	TRBV12-3/TRBV12-4	TRBJ1-2	CASSPDSWTVGYTF	TGTGCCAGCAGCCCCGATTCTTGGACAGTAGGCTACACCTTC
.	.	TRBV6-1	TRBJ2-3	CASSVNAARAPSTDTQYF	TGTGCCAGCAGTGTCAACGCTGCCAGAGCCCCTAGCACAGATACGCAGTATTTT
few	.	TRBV5-1	TRBJ1-1	CASSLQQTNTEAFF	TGCGCCAGCAGCTTACAACAAACGAACACTGAAGCTTTCTTT
.	TRBD1	TRBV20-1	TRBJ1-2	CSASDGGTGGGYTF	TGCAGTGCTAGTGACGGGGGGACAGGGGGCGGCTACACCTTC
.	TRBD1	TRBV28	TRBJ1-2	CASSPPTGYYGYTF	TGTGCCAGCAGTCCCCCGACAGGGTACTATGGCTACACCTTC
few	.	TRBV6-2/TRBV6-3	TRBJ2-2	CASSEGTGELFF	TGTGCCAGCAGTGAAGGGACCGGGGAGCTGTTTTTT
few	TRBD2	TRBV20-1	TRBJ2-7	CSARRLAETYEQYF	TGCAGTGCCCGGAGACTAGCGGAGACCTACGAGCAGTACTTC
few	.	TRBV3-1	TRBJ1-2	CASSQGVGANYGYTF	TGTGCCAGCAGCCAGGGGGTGGGGGCTAACTATGGCTACACCTTC
.	TRBD2	TRBV7-9	TRBJ2-5	CASAREGLANQETQYF	TGTGCCAGCGCCCGGGAGGGACTAGCGAACCAAGAGACCCAGTACTTC
.	.	TRBV6-2/TRBV6-3	TRBJ2-1	CASSSHWDGRSPYNEQFF	TGTGCCAGCAGTTCCCACTGGGACGGGCGGTCGCCCTACAATGAGCAGTTCTTC
.	.	TRBV6-5	TRBJ1-1	CASSYSKGNTEAFF	TGTGCCAGCAGTTACTCGAAAGGGAACACTGAAGCTTTCTTT
.	.	TRBV4-2	TRBJ1-2	CASSQDHDSAPRDGYTF	TGTGCCAGCAGCCAAGACCACGACAGTGCCCCCCGGGATGGCTACACCTTC
few	.	TRBV5-1	TRBJ2-1	CASSLELHSYNEQFF	TGCGCCAGCAGCTTGGAGTTACACTCCTACAATGAGCAGTTCTTC
.	TRBD1	TRBV6-6	TRBJ1-5	CASSGGGTGGYQPQHF	TGTGCCAGCAGTGGCGGGGGGACAGGGGGCTATCAGCCCCAGCATTTT
.	TRBD1	TRBV4-2	TRBJ1-6	CASSLGTGGNNSPLHF	TGTGCCAGCAGCCTAGGGACAGGAGGGAATAATTCACCCCTCCACTTT
few	TRBD1	TRBV12-3/TRBV12-4	TRBJ1-2	CASSFFTDRAGYTF	TGTGCCAGCAGTTTCTTTACGGACAGGGCTGGCTACACCTTC
few	.	TRBV5-4	TRBJ1-2	CASSSGQLAGYGYTF	TGTGCCAGCAGCTCCGGACAGCTGGCCGGATATGGCTACACCTTC
few	TRBD1	TRBV20-1	TRBJ2-3	CSARDDRGGITDTQYF	TGCAGTGCTAGAGACGACAGGGGGGGGATAACAGATACGCAGTATTTT
.	TRBD2	TRBV27	TRBJ2-1	CASSLGLVASGGAYGGEQFF	TGTGCCAGCAGTTTGGGTCTCGTGGCTAGCGGGGGGGCCTATGGAGGTGAGCAGTTCTTC
.	TRBD1	TRBV11-2	TRBJ2-1	CASSFRQGRNEQFF	TGTGCCAGCAGCTTCCGACAGGGGAGGAATGAGCAGTTCTTC
.	.	TRBV20-1	TRBJ2-1	CSARGGIGEAGVNNEQFF	TGCAGTGCAAGAGGTGGTATTGGGGAAGCAGGGGTTAACAATGAGCAGTTCTTC
.	TRBD2	TRBV6-2/TRBV6-3	TRBJ2-5	CASSRGGNQETQYF	TGTGCCAGCAGTCGGGGGGGGAACCAAGAGACCCAGTACTTC
few	TRBD1	TRBV20-1	TRBJ2-6	CSARSPGQGSGANVLTF	TGCAGTGCTAGATCCCCGGGACAGGGCTCTGGGGCCAACGTCCTGACTTTC
few	TRBD2	TRBV20-1	TRBJ2-1	CSLGGSGGAHEQFF	TGCAGTTTAGGGGGGAGCGGGGGGGCCCATGAGCAGTTCTTC
many	.	TRBV10-3	TRBJ2-5	CAISGGETQYF	TGTGCCATCAGTGGGGGAGAGACCCAGTACTTC
few	.	TRBV7-9	TRBJ2-7	CASSSRGDRDRYEQYF	TGTGCCAGCAGCTCCAGGGGAGACAGAGACCGTTACGAGCAGTACTTC
many	.	TRBV6-6	TRBJ2-5	CASSRRGGQETQYF	TGTGCCAGCAGCCGGCGGGGAGGCCAAGAGACCCAGTACTTC
once	.	TRBV12-3/TRBV12-4	TRBJ2-2	CASSLERTGELFF	TGTGCCAGCAGTTTGGAGCGGACCGGGGAGCTGTTTTTT
few	.	TRBV12-3/TRBV12-4	TRBJ2-7	CASGPYYEQYF	TGTGCCAGCGGACCCTACTACGAGCAGTACTTC
.	.	TRBV25-1	TRBJ2-5	CASSEAQETQYF	TGTGCCAGCAGTGAAGCCCAAGAGACCCAGTACTTC
.	.	TRBV5-1	TRBJ2-7	CASSIFQGGSYEQYF	TGCGCCAGCAGCATATTCCAGGGCGGCTCCTACGAGCAGTACTTC
.	TRBD2	TRBV28	TRBJ2-1	CASSPPKAGGPRTEQFF	TGTGCCAGCAGTCCCCCTAAGGCGGGGGGGCCTAGGACTGAGCAGTTCTTC
few	TRBD1	TRBV19	TRBJ2-5	CASSRGQGKQYF	TGTGCCAGTAGTCGAGGACAGGGGAAGCAGTACTTC